The T cell receptor beta chain under discussion was sequenced for a study of technical replicates of blood from several donors. The CDR3 is 16 amino acids. V shed 6 bases, J shed 3 bases, and the junction held 11 bases outside the gene matches. Looked up from germline, CDR1 is LNHDA and CDR2 is SQIVND (reference sequence). Libraries were prepared by immunoSEQ multiplex PCR; TCRdb keeps only in-frame clonotypes and omits some of them. The profile shows 65,000 to 85,000 clones, around 90% of them singletons. The clonotype was recovered from a human donor in good health. Sequenced: T cells isolated from PBMCs. This chain connects TRBV19 to TRBJ2-7, with 10 bases aligning to TRBD1. CDR3 in amino acids: CASSQRTGGAGYEQYF. CDR3 coding DNA: TGTGCCAGTAGCCAACGGACAGGGGGAGCTGGCTACGAGCAGTACTTC.